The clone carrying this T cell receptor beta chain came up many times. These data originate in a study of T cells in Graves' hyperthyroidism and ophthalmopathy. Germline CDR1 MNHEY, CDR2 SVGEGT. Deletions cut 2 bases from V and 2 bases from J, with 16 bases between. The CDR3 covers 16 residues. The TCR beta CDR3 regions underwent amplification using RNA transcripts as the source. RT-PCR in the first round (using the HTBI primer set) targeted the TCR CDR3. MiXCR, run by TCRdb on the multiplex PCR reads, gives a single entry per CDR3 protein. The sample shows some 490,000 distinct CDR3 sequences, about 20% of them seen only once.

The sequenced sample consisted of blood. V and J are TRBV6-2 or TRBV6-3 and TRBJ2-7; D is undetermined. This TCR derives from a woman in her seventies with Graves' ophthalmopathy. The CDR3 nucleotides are TGTGCCAGCAGTTACGGGAACAGCTCCCAGGCCTACGAGCAGTACTTC. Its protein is CASSYGNSSQAYEQYF.